A single sample is the source of the 11 T cell receptor beta chains below, sequenced in a study of regulatory T cells. Study-wide points: Hydrophobic residues at CDR3 positions 6 and 7 were enriched in conventional CD4+ T cells of CD3G-deficient patients.

The primer mix had 52 TRBV and 13 TRBJ primers. Sequencing was performed with immunoSEQ multiplex PCR; in TCRdb, only in-frame clones are kept and a portion is missing. The sample carries approximately 40,000 clones, around 91% recorded once. No cognate antigen is known for these TCRs. The material sequenced was conventional CD4+ T cells sorted from blood. The receptors derive from a person between 18 and 30 years old with CD3G deficiency.

The CDR3 DNA is TGTGCCAGCAGCTCCCAGTGGAACACTGAAGCTTTCTTT. Its translation is CASSSQWNTEAFF. The chain employs TRBV11-2 and TRBJ1-1; no clear D gene. Germline V lookup: CDR1 SGHAT, CDR2 FQNNGV. The length of the CDR3 is 13 residues. Trimming removed 4 bases at V and 1 base at J, with 7 bases between.

The chain couples TRBV28 to TRBJ2-3; weak D call: TRBD2 (5 bases). Trimming removed 2 bases at V and 5 bases at J, with 11 bases between. The CDR3 spans 14 residues. Germline V gives CDR1 MDHEN, CDR2 SYDVKM. CDR3 in amino acids: CASSLTGIRDTQYF. The CDR3 nucleotides are TGTGCCAGCAGTTTAACCGGGATCCGAGATACGCAGTATTTT.

The chain has TRBV6-1 and TRBJ2-3; D is perhaps TRBD2 (5 bases). The V end lost 7 bases, the J end lost 2 bases, and 10 bases lay between the germline ends. The CDR3 has 13 residues. CDR1 and CDR2 from the germline V gene are MNHNS and SASEGT. This CDR3 is CASKKRNTDTQYF. DNA for the CDR3: TGTGCCAGCAAAAAGCGGAACACAGATACGCAGTATTTT.

The rearrangement joins TRBV6-1 to TRBJ1-2; 7 bases fit TRBD1. The CDR3 runs 13 residues. Germline V gene data show CDR1 as MNHNS and CDR2 as SASEGT. Losses at the gene ends were 6 bases for V and 4 bases for J; bases not matched to a gene: 5. CDR3 DNA sequence: TGTGCCAGCAGGGACAGGAACGGCTATGGCTACACCTTC. As protein: CASRDRNGYGYTF.

The genes are TRBV11-2 and TRBJ2-7; 10 positions agree with TRBD2. Germline CDR1 reads SGHAT; CDR2 reads FQNNGV. The CDR3 spans 16 residues. With 4 bases clipped from V and 4 bases from J, the junction kept 10 bases outside the gene matches. CDR3 residues: CASSSEGSGRSYEQYF. Here the CDR3 DNA reads TGTGCCAGCAGCTCTGAGGGTAGCGGGAGGTCTTACGAGCAGTACTTC.

The J gene is TRBJ1-2, the V gene TRBV19; D perhaps matches TRBD1 (5 bases). The CDR3 runs 13 residues. The germline V and J ends were trimmed by 6 bases and 4 bases, with 12 bases remaining between them. The V gene's germline CDR1 is LNHDA and CDR2 SQIVND (reference sequence). The CDR3 loop reads CASSRGDGYGYTF. CDR3 nucleotide sequence: TGTGCCAGTAGCCGGGGGGACGGCTATGGCTACACCTTC. Together with reference TRBV19 and TRBJ1-2, the CDR3 gives the full variable domain: DGGITQSPKYLFRKEGQNVTLSCEQNLNHDAMYWYRQDPGQGLRLIYYSQIVNDFQKGDIAEGYSVSREKKESFPLTVTSAQKNPTAFYLCASSRGDGYGYTFGSGTRLTVV.

The chain recombines TRBV28 with TRBJ2-7, with 13 nucleotides matching TRBD2. Germline V gene data show CDR1 as MDHEN and CDR2 as SYDVKM. V gave up 5 bases and J gave up 4 bases; unmatched junction bases: 5. The CDR3 covers 15 residues. CDR3 sequence reads: CASSPGTSGVYEQYF. DNA for the CDR3: TGTGCCAGCAGTCCCGGGACTAGCGGGGTTTACGAGCAGTACTTC.

This chain joins TRBV5-1 and TRBJ2-7; either TRBD1 or TRBD2 may supply D (7 bases each). Germline V gene lookup returns CDR1 SGHRS and CDR2 YFSETQ. The V end lost 2 bases, the J end lost 1 base, and 16 bases lay between the germline ends. The CDR3 contains 16 residues. The DNA of the CDR3 is TGCGCCAGCAGCTTAGGCGGCAGGGGGGGATCCTACGAGCAGTACTTC. Its translation is CASSLGGRGGSYEQYF.

The rearrangement joins TRBV6-1 to TRBJ1-5; D not certain. CDR1 and CDR2 from the germline V gene are MNHNS and SASEGT. Trimming removed 5 bases at V and 7 bases at J, with 9 bases between. The CDR3 spans 12 residues. CDR3: CASSLSGQPQHF. DNA of the CDR3: TGTGCCAGCAGTTTATCGGGCCAGCCCCAGCATTTT.

This rearrangement joins TRBV21-1 to TRBJ1-1; TRBD1, the table's D call, lacks a check against the DNA. TRBV21-1 is shown as a pseudogene. The CDR3 is 17 amino acids. In DNA form, the CDR3 reads TGTGCCAGCAGCAAAGGGAGGACAGGGGGCGCGAGCACTGAAGCTTTCTTT. It codes for CASSKGRTGGASTEAFF.

The chain joins TRBV28 to TRBJ2-1; D is uncertain. The germline V gene has CDR1 MDHEN and CDR2 SYDVKM. The CDR3 has 14 amino acids. The germline V and J ends were trimmed by 4 bases and 4 bases, with 11 bases remaining between them. Here the CDR3 reads CASSSNGRYNEQFF. CDR3 nucleotide sequence: TGTGCCAGCAGTTCAAACGGACGGTACAATGAGCAGTTCTTC.